These T cell receptor beta chains were read from a single sample in a study of molecular identifiers for immune sequencing clone quantification. TCRdb fed the PCR reads into MiXCR, producing one record per CDR3 protein. The data show fewer than 100,000 distinct CDR3 sequences, approximately 22% seen once. The material sequenced was naive CD8+ T cells from blood, with Jurkat cell RNA spiked in. The origin of the receptors is a human donor in good health. Some libraries in this study had Jurkat cell RNA spiked in. Each CDR3 is given with its conserved first and last residue. D genes are given only for firm matches. Clone size is shown for a subset of rows, as once, few, many or a class of expanded clone.

many	NA	TRBV7-9	TRBJ2-6	TGTGCCAGCAGATCTCCGACAAACCGCATCTCTGGGGCCAACGTCCTGACTTTC	CASRSPTNRISGANVLTF
many	NA	TRBV28	TRBJ2-7	TGTGCCAGCAGTACCCTCTCGGGAGCGCGAGAGCAGTACTTC	CASSTLSGAREQYF
few	NA	TRBV24-1	TRBJ2-5	TGTGCCACCAGTGAAAGCGGCTCCTTGGCCCAGTACTTC	CATSESGSLAQYF
few	TRBD2	TRBV6-5	TRBJ2-1	TGTGCCAGCAGTGCTCGGACTAGCCCTTCTTACTTCAATGAGCAGTTCTTC	CASSARTSPSYFNEQFF
many	TRBD1	TRBV4-3	TRBJ1-4	TGCGCCAGCAGCCAAGAAAGGGCGGACAGGGCTAATGAAAAACTGTTTTTT	CASSQERADRANEKLFF
NA	TRBD2	TRBV27	TRBJ2-7	TGTGCCAGCAGTTTTACTAGCGGAAACCACTACGAGCAGTACTTC	CASSFTSGNHYEQYF
many	NA	TRBV30	TRBJ1-1	TGTGCCTGGACAGAGGAGTCCACTGAAGCTTTCTTT	CAWTEESTEAFF
NA	NA	TRBV2	TRBJ2-3	TGTGCCAGCAGTGATTTGGGGGGGGCGCAACCGGATACGCAGTATTTT	CASSDLGGAQPDTQYF
many	NA	TRBV30	TRBJ2-1	TGTGCCTGGAGTACTGACTCCTACAATGAGCAGTTCTTC	CAWSTDSYNEQFF
NA	NA	TRBV5-1	TRBJ1-5	TGCGCCAGCAGCTACGGGCCCCATAGCAATCAGCCCCGGCATTTT	CASSYGPHSNQPRHF
many	NA	TRBV20-1	TRBJ2-1	TGCAGTGCTAGAGATCGGTCTAATCTCAATGAGCAGTTCTTC	CSARDRSNLNEQFF
NA	TRBD1	TRBV7-9	TRBJ2-7	TGTGCCAGCAGCCCCCGGGACAGGGGGCTGAGCGAGCAGTACTTC	CASSPRDRGLSEQYF
many	NA	TRBV18	TRBJ1-5	TGTGCCAGCTCACAAGAGGACAGCCCCGAAGGCAATCAGCCCCAGCATTTT	CASSQEDSPEGNQPQHF
many	NA	TRBV6-2/TRBV6-3	TRBJ1-5	TGTGCCAGCAGTTACGGACAGTTCAATCAGCCCCAGCATTTT	CASSYGQFNQPQHF
many	TRBD2	TRBV7-8	TRBJ2-3	TGTGCCAGCAGCTTAGAATGGGGACTAGCGGGGTCAGATACGCAGTATTTT	CASSLEWGLAGSDTQYF
many	NA	TRBV7-3	TRBJ2-5	TGTGCCAGCAGCTTACCCGAACAAGAGACCCAGTACTTC	CASSLPEQETQYF
many	TRBD1	TRBV4-3	TRBJ2-7	TGCGCCAGCAGCCAAGATACCGGGGACAGCTCCTACGAGCAGTACTTC	CASSQDTGDSSYEQYF
NA	NA	TRBV7-9	TRBJ2-1	TGTGCCAGCAGCTCGGACATATACAATGAGCAGTTCTTC	CASSSDIYNEQFF
NA	NA	TRBV4-1	TRBJ1-1	TGCGCCAGCAGCCACCCCGGGACTGGAGCTTTCTTT	CASSHPGTGAFF
few	TRBD2	TRBV6-2/TRBV6-3	TRBJ2-7	TGTGCCAGCAGTCGCGGGGCGGGAGGCCATTTCTACGAGCAGTACTTC	CASSRGAGGHFYEQYF
NA	NA	TRBV11-2	TRBJ2-1	TGTGCCAGCAGCTTAGGGCCTAGGGACCCGAGCTCCTACAATGAGCAGTTCTTC	CASSLGPRDPSSYNEQFF
few	TRBD2	TRBV4-1	TRBJ2-1	TGCGCCAGCAGCCAAGATGGGGTAGCGGGGTACAATGAGCAGTTCTTC	CASSQDGVAGYNEQFF
many	NA	TRBV6-1	TRBJ1-1	TGTGCCAGCAGTGAATGGGGGACGAACACTGAAGCTTTCTTT	CASSEWGTNTEAFF
many	NA	TRBV30	TRBJ1-1	TGTGCCTTGACAGAAATGAACACTGAAGCTTTCTTT	CALTEMNTEAFF
few	NA	TRBV20-1	TRBJ2-7	TGCAGTGCTAGAGATCTGGGGTCTAGCTCCTACGAGCAGTACTTC	CSARDLGSSSYEQYF
few	NA	TRBV6-4	TRBJ1-2	TGTGCCAGCAGAGACACCGGACAGACCGTCTATGGCTACACCTTC	CASRDTGQTVYGYTF
NA	NA	TRBV30	TRBJ1-4	TGTGCCTGGAGTGTACTTCACAGACTTAATGAAAAACTGTTTTTT	CAWSVLHRLNEKLFF
few	TRBD1	TRBV7-9	TRBJ1-5	TGTGCCAGCAGCACGGGACAGGGGAATCAGCCCCAGCATTTT	CASSTGQGNQPQHF
once	NA	TRBV6-5	TRBJ2-2	TGTGCCAGCAGTTACTCGATTTGGGTAGGAGGGGAGCTGTTTTTT	CASSYSIWVGGELFF
many	TRBD1	TRBV28	TRBJ1-4	TGTGCCAGCAGTTTTTGGGGACAGGGAAATGAAAAACTGTTTTTT	CASSFWGQGNEKLFF
many	TRBD1	TRBV4-1	TRBJ1-5	TGCGCCAGCAGCTGGGACAGGGACCGCAATCAGCCCCAGCATTTT	CASSWDRDRNQPQHF
many	NA	TRBV29-1	TRBJ2-3	TGCAGCGTTGGACAATTTAAGGGGCGAGTCGCAGATACGCAGTATTTT	CSVGQFKGRVADTQYF
few	TRBD2	TRBV4-3	TRBJ2-7	TGCGCCAGCAGCCAAGGACTAGCGGGAACCTCCTACGAGCAGTACTTC	CASSQGLAGTSYEQYF
many	TRBD1	TRBV30	TRBJ2-7	TGTGCCTGCCATCGGGACAGTGCCTACGAGCAGTACTTC	CACHRDSAYEQYF
many	NA	TRBV5-1	TRBJ2-7	TGCGCCAGCAGCTCCTCCGGGATACTTTCTTACGAGCAGTACTTC	CASSSSGILSYEQYF
many	TRBD1	TRBV29-1	TRBJ1-2	TGCAGCGTGGGGACAGGGTCCACCTATGGCTACACCTTC	CSVGTGSTYGYTF
few	NA	TRBV27	TRBJ1-1	TGTGCCAGCAGTTCCACAAACATCCAGGGGAAAACTTTCTTT	CASSSTNIQGKTFF
NA	TRBD2	TRBV20-1	TRBJ2-1	TGCAGTGCTAGAGCTACCCTAGCGGGAGTTTTTGAGCAGTTCTTC	CSARATLAGVFEQFF
few	NA	TRBV29-1	TRBJ1-1	TGCAGCGCCACGACAGATGAAGCTTTCTTT	CSATTDEAFF
few	NA	TRBV19	TRBJ2-1	TGTGCCAGTAGTATAGCTGGCCACTCCTACAATGAGCAGTTCTTC	CASSIAGHSYNEQFF
NA	NA	TRBV12-3/TRBV12-4	TRBJ2-5	TGTACCAGCAGTTTAAGGGACCAAGAGACCCAGTACTTC	CTSSLRDQETQYF
many	NA	TRBV13	TRBJ2-5	TGTGCCAGCAGCCCTATGGACAGAGGGGGGACCCAGTACTTC	CASSPMDRGGTQYF
many	NA	TRBV5-1	TRBJ1-1	TGCGCCAGCAGCTTGTCTGGAACCACTGAAGCTTTCTTT	CASSLSGTTEAFF
medium-sized	NA	TRBV6-2/TRBV6-3	TRBJ2-5	TGTGCCAGCAGTTACGGGGAGACCCAGTACTTC	CASSYGETQYF
few	NA	TRBV30	TRBJ2-7	TGTGCCTGGAGTGTTCAGCAGGGGAACACCTACGAGCAGTACTTC	CAWSVQQGNTYEQYF
NA	NA	TRBV4-3	TRBJ2-1	TGCGCCAGCAGCCAAGTGACGGGGGCCGTCTACAATGAGCAGTTCTTC	CASSQVTGAVYNEQFF
few	NA	TRBV11-3	TRBJ2-1	TGTGCCAGCAGTCCACGGACGAACAATGAGCAGTTCTTC	CASSPRTNNEQFF